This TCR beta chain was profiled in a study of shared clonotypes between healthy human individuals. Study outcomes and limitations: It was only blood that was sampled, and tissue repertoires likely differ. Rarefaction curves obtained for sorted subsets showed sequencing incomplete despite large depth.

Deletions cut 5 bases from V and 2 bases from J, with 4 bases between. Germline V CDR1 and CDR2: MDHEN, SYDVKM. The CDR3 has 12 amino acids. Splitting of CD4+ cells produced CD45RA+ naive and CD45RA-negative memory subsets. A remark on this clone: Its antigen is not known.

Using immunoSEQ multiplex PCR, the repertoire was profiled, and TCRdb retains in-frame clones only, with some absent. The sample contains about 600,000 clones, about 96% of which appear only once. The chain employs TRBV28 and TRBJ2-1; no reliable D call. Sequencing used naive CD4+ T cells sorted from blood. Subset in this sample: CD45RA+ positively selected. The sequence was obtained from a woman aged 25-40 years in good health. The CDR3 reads CASSGPYNEQFF. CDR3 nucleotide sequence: TGTGCCAGCAGTGGCCCCTACAATGAGCAGTTCTTC.